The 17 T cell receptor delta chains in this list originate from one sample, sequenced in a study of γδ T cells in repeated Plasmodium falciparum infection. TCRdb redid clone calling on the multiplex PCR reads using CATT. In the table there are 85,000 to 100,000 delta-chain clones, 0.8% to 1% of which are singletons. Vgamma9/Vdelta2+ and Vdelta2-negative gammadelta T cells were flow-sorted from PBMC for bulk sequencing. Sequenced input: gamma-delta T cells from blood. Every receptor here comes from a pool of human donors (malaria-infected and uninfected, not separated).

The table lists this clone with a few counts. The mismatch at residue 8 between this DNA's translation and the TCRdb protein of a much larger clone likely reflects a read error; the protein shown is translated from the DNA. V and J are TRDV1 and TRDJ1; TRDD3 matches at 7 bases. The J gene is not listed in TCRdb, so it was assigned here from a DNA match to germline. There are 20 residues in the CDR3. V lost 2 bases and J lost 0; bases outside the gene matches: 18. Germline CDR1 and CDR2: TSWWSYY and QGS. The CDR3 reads CALGERKAGVGDLYTDKLIF. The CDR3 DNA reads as TGTGCTCTTGGGGAAAGAAAAGCCGGGGTGGGGGACCTGTACACCGATAAACTCATCTTT.

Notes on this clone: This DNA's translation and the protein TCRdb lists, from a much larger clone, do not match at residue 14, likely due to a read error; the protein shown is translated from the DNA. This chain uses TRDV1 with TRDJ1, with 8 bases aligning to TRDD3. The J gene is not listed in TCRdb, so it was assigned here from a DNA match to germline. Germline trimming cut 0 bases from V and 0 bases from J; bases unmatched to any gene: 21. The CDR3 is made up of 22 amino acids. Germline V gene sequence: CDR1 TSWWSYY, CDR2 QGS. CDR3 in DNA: TGTGCTCTTGGGGAACTAAGCTACAACGTCTTACTGGGGGGTGCTTACACCGATAAACTCATCTTT. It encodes CALGELSYNVLLGGAYTDKLIF.

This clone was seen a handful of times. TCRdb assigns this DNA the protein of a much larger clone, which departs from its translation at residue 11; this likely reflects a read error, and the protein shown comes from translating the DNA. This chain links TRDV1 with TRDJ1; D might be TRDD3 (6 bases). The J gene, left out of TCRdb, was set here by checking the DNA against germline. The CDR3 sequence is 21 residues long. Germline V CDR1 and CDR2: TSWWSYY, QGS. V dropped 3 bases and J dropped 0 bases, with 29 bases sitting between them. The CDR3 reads CALGDLDGTGRYVIYTDKLIF. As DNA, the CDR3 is TGTGCTCTTGGGGATCTGGACGGTACTGGGAGATACGTCATATACACCGATAAACTCATCTTT.

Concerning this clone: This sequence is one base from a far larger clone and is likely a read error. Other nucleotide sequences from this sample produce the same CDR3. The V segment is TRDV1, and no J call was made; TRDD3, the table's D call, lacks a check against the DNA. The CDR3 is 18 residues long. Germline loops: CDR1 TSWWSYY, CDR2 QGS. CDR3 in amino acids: CALGIHDHGGDTNDKLIF. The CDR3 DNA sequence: TGTGCTCTTGGTATTCACGACCATGGGGGGGATACGAACGATAAACTCATATTT.

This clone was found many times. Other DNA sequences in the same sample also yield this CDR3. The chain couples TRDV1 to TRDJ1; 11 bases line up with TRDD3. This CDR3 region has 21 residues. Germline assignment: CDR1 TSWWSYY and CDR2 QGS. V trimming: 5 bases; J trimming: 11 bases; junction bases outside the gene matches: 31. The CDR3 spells CALGKGASSYRLVGGYVKLIF. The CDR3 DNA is TGTGCTCTTGGGAAGGGGGCCTCATCCTACCGGCTCGTTGGGGGATACGTTAAGCTCATCTTT.

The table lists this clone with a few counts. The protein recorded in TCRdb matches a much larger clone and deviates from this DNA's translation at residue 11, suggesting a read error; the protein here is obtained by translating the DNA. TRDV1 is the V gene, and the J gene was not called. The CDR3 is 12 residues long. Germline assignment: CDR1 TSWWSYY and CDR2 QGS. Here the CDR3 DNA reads TGTGCTCTTGGGGAACGAACCGATAAACTCACCTTT. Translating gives CALGERTDKLTF.

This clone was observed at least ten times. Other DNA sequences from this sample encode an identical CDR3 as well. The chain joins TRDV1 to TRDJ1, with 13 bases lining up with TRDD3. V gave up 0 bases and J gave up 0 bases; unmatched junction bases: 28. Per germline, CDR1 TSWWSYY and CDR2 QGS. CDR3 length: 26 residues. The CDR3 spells CALGELEFLRSLHWGIRTQHTDKLIF. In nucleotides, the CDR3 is TGTGCTCTTGGGGAACTAGAATTCCTACGTTCGCTTCACTGGGGGATACGCACCCAGCACACCGATAAACTCATCTTT.

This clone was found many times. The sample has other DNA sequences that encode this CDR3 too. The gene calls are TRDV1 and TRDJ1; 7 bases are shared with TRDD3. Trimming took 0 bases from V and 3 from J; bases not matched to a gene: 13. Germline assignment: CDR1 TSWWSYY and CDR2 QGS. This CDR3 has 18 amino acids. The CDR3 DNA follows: TGTGCTCTTGGGGAACTAACGGGTTCAGGATACGGAGCCGATAAACTCATCTTT. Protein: CALGELTGSGYGADKLIF.

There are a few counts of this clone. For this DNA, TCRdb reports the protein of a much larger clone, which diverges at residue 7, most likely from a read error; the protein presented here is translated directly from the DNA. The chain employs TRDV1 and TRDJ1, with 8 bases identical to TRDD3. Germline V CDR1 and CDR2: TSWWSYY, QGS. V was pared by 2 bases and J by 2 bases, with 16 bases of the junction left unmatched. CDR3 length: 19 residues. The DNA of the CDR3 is TGTGCTCTTGGGGAAAGGATAGGGGATACCCACGGCGGGACCGATAAACTCATCTTT. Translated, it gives CALGERIGDTHGGTDKLIF.

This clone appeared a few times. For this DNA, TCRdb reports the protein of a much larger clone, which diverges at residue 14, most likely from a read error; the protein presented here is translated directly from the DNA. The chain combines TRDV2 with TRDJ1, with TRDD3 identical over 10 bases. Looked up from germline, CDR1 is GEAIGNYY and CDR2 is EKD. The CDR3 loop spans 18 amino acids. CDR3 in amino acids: CACDTLTGGLSYTAKLIF. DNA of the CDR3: TGTGCCTGTGACACCCTAACTGGGGGATTGTCCTACACCGCTAAACTCATCTTT.

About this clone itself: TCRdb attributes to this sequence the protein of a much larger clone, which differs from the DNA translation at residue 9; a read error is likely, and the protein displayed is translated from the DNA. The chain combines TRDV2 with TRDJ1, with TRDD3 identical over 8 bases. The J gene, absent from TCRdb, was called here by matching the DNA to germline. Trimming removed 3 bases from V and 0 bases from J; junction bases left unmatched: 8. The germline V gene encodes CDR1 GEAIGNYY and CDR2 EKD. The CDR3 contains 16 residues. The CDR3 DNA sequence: TGTGCCTGTGACCGTACTGGGGGTTCGTACACCGATAAACTCATCTTT. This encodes CACDRTGGSYTDKLIF.

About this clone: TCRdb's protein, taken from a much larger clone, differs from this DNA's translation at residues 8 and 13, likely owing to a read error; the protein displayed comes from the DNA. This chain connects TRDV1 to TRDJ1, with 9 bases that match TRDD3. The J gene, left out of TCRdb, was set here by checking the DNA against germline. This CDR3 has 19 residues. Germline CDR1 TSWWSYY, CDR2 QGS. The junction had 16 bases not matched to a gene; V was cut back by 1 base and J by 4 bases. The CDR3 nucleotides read TGTGCTCTTGGGGAACCTACTCCCTTCCAACTGGGGGAGTTCGATAAACTCATCTTT. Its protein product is CALGEPTPFQLGEFDKLIF.

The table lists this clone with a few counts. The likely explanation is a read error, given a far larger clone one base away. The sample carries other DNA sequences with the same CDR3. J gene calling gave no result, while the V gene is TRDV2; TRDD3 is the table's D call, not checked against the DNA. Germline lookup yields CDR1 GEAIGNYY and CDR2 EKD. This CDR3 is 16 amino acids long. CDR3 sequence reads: CACDTVGAPYTDKLIF. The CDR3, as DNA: TGTGCCTGTGACACCGTCGGGGCACCTTACACCGATAAACTCATCTTC.

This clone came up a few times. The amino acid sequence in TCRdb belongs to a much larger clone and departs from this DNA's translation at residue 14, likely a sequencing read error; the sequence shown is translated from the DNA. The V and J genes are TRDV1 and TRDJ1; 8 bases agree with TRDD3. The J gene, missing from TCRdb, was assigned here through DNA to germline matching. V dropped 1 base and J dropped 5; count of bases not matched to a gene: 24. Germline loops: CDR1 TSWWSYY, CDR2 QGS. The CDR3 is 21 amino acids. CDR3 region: CALGEHRMRLGALPLLDKLIF. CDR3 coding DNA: TGTGCTCTTGGGGAACACCGCATGCGACTGGGGGCTCTCCCTCTCTTGGATAAACTCATCTTT.

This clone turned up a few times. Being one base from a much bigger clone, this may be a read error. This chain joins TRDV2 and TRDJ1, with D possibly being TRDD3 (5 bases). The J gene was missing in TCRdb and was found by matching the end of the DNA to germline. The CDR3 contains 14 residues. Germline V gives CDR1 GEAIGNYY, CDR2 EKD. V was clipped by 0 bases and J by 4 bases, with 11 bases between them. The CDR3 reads CACDTVAGSDKLIF. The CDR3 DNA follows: TGTGCCTGTGACACCGTGGCTGGGAGCGATAAACTCATCTTT.

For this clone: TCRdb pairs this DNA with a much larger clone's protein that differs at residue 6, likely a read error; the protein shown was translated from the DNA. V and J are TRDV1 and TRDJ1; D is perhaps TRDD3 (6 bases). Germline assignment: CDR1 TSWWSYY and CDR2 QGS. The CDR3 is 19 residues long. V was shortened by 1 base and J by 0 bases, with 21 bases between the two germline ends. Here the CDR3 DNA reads TGTGCTCTTGGGGAACCCCACAGGGCTGGGGCAACTCACACCGATAAACTCATCTTT. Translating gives CALGEPHRAGATHTDKLIF.

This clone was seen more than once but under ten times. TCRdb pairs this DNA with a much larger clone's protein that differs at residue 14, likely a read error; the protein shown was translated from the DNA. In DNA, the CDR3 is TGTGCCTGTGACAAGGCACTGGGGGGATATCGATGGACCGAGAAACTCATCTTT. Residues: CACDKALGGYRWTEKLIF. The chain carries TRDV2 and TRDJ1, with 8 bases lining up with TRDD3. Here the J gene was assigned by germline matching of the DNA, as TCRdb has none. Germline lookup yields CDR1 GEAIGNYY and CDR2 EKD. This CDR3 has 18 amino acids.